This T cell receptor beta chain was documented in a study of blood T cell repertoires in COVID-19. The CDR3 has 14 residues. V dropped 3 bases and J dropped 9 bases, with 12 bases sitting between them. Germline CDR1 is LNHDA and CDR2 is SQIVND (reference sequence). The repertoire was sequenced with immunoSEQ multiplex PCR; TCRdb's copy has only in-frame clones and lacks some. In the table there are around 190,000 clones, roughly 80% of which are singletons. Source material: peripheral blood. The sequence came from a human donor in a cohort sampled during active COVID-19. This chain connects TRBV19 to TRBJ2-6; perhaps TRBD1 as D (5 bases). CDR3 nucleotides: TGTGCCAGTAGTATGGGGTTACAGGTCAACGTCCTGACTTTC. It translates to CASSMGLQVNVLTF. The full variable domain, in which reference TRBV19 and TRBJ2-6 provide the parts outside the CDR3, is DGGITQSPKYLFRKEGQNVTLSCEQNLNHDAMYWYRQDPGQGLRLIYYSQIVNDFQKGDIAEGYSVSREKKESFPLTVTSAQKNPTAFYLCASSMGLQVNVLTFGAGSRLTVL.